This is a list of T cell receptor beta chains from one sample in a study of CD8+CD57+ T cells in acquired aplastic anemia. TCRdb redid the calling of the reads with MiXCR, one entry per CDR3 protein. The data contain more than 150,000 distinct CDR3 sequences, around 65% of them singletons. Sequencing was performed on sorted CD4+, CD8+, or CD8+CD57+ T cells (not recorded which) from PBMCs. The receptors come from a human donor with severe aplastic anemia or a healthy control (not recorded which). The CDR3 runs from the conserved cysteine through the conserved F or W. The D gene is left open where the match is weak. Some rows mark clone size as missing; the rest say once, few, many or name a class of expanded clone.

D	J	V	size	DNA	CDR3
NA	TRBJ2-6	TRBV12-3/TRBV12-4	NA	TGTGCCAGCGGGACACGCTCTGGGGCCAACGTCCTGACTTTC	CASGTRSGANVLTF
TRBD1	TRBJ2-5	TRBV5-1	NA	TGCGCCAGCAGCCCGGGGACAGGGGTTGGGACCCAGAACTTC	CASSPGTGVGTQNF
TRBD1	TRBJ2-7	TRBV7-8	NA	TGTGCCAGCAGCCATCTGACAGGGTGGGCCTACGAGCAGTACTTC	CASSHLTGWAYEQYF
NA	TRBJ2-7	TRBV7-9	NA	TGTGCCAGCAGCTATAGCTACCGGGAGACGCTGCAGTACTTC	CASSYSYRETLQYF
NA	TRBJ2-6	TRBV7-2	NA	TGTGCCAGCGACAGCTCTGGGGCCAACGTCCTGACTTTC	CASDSSGANVLTF
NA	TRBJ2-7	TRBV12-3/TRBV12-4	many	TGTGCCAGCAGCCACACTACAGGATCCGAGCAGTACTTC	CASSHTTGSEQYF
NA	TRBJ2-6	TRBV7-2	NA	TGTGCCAGCAGCCCCGTAGCTGGGGCCAACGTCCTGACTTTC	CASSPVAGANVLTF
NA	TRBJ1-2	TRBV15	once	TGTGCCACCAGCGGGGGCCGGACCGGACACTATGGCTACACCTTC	CATSGGRTGHYGYTF
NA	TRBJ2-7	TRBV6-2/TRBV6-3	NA	TGTGCCAGCAGTGAATGGAGCGAGGCCTACGAGCAGTGCTTC	CASSEWSEAYEQCF
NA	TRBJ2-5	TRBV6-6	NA	TGTGCCGCCCTCGGTAGCTTGGAGACCCAGTACTTC	CAALGSLETQYF
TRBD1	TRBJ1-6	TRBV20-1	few	TGCAGTGCGACACTCCCCGACAGGGGGGATAATTCACCCCTCCACTTT	CSATLPDRGDNSPLHF
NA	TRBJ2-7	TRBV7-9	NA	TGTGCCAGCAGCTTACCGATGGAGGGGGGCGAGCAGTACTTC	CASSLPMEGGEQYF
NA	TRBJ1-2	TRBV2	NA	TGTGCCAGCAGAACGACAGGCGCTGCCTATGGCTACACCTTC	CASRTTGAAYGYTF
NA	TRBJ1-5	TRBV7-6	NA	TGTGCCAGCAGCCTGATGACAGGCCTCAATCAGCCCCAGCATTTT	CASSLMTGLNQPQHF
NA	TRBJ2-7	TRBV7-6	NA	TGTGCCAGCAGCTTAGCTGCAGGGGCCGACGAGCAGTACTTC	CASSLAAGADEQYF
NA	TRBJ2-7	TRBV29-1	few	NA	CTSVPAARRGHLLREQYF
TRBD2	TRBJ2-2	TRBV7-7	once	TGTGCTAGAGTAGATAGCGGGGGGGAAAGCGGGGAGCTGTTTTTT	CARVDSGGESGELFF
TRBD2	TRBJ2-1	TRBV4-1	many	TGCGCCAGCAGCCAAGTGCCGGGGGGGATTAATGAGCAGTTCTTC	CASSQVPGGINEQFF
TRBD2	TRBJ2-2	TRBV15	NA	TGTGCCACCAGCCCTAGCGGGAGCTACACCGGGGAGCTGTTTTTT	CATSPSGSYTGELFF
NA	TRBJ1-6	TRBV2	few	TGTGCCAGCAGTGCCCGACCGGATTCACCCCTCCACTTT	CASSARPDSPLHF
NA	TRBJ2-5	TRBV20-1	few	TGCAGTGCTAGGCTGTCTAGTGGAGAGACCCAGTACTTC	CSARLSSGETQYF
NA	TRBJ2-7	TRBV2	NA	TGTGCCAGCAGACCCGGGCCCCGGAGGGAGCAGTACTTC	CASRPGPRREQYF
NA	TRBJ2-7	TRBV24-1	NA	TGTGCCACCAGTAGACCGGGGGGCGGTGAGCAGTACTTC	CATSRPGGGEQYF
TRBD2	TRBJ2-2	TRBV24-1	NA	TGTGCCACCAGTGATCCGGGAGGGGTGAGCACCGGGGAGCTGTTTTTT	CATSDPGGVSTGELFF
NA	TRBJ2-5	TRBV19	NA	TGTGCCAGTAGTATGGGCCCCACAGGTTCGGAGACCCAGTACTTC	CASSMGPTGSETQYF
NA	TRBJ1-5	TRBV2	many	TGTGCCAGCAGGGGGTCCAGGGATCAGCCCCAGCATTTT	CASRGSRDQPQHF
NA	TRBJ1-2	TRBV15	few	TGTGCCACCAGCAGGGACAGCCTTAACTATGGCTACACCTTC	CATSRDSLNYGYTF
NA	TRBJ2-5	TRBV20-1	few	TGCAGTGCCCTCGGGACAACCCAAGAGACCCAGTACTTC	CSALGTTQETQYF
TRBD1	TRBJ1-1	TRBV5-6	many	TGTGCCAGCAGCTGGAGGACAGGGGGGCCTGAAGCTTTCTTT	CASSWRTGGPEAFF
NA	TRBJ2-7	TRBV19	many	TGTGCCAGTAGTATGCTCTCTGCTGCGGGGTCCGGAACCTACGAGCAGTACTTC	CASSMLSAAGSGTYEQYF
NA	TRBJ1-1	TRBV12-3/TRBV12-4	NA	TGTGCCAGCAGCTTAAGCAGGAGTGAAGCTTTCTTT	CASSLSRSEAFF
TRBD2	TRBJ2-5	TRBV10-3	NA	TGTGCCATCAGTCCAGGACTAGCGGGCGGAGAGACCCAGTACTTC	CAISPGLAGGETQYF
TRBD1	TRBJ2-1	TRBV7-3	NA	TGTGCCAGCAGCACATTGACAGGGGTTTACTACAATGAGCAGTTCTTC	CASSTLTGVYYNEQFF
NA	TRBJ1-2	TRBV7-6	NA	TGTGCCAGCAGCTTAGGAGGGCAGGTCGGCTATGGCTACACCTTC	CASSLGGQVGYGYTF
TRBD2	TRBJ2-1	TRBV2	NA	TGTGCCAGCAGTGGGGCGGGAGGTGGCAATGAGCAGTTCTTC	CASSGAGGGNEQFF
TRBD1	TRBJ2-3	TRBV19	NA	TGTGCCAGTAGTACGGGACAGGGCTTCACAGATACGCAGTATTTT	CASSTGQGFTDTQYF
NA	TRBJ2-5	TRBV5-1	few	TGTGCCAGCAGCTTCCGGGAGACCCAGTACTTC	CASSFRETQYF
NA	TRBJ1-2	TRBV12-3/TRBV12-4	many	TGTGCCAGCAGTTTTGGGGAAAACTACACCTTC	CASSFGENYTF
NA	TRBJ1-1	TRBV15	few	TGTGCCACCGGGGAGCGAGGGAAGAGCACTGAAGCTTTCTTT	CATGERGKSTEAFF
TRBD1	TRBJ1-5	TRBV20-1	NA	TGCAGTGCTAGAAGGGACAGGGGGCAGCCCCAGCATTTT	CSARRDRGQPQHF
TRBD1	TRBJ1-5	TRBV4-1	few	TGCGCCACCGGGACAGCGGGAGTCAATCAGCCCCAGCATTTT	CATGTAGVNQPQHF
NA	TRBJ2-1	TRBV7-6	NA	TGTGCCAGCAGCTTAGCGTCAAGGGGGGATGAGCAGTTCTTC	CASSLASRGDEQFF
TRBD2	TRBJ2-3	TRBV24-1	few	TGTGCCACCAGTGACCAAAGACTAGCGGCTAGCACAGATACGCAGTATTTT	CATSDQRLAASTDTQYF
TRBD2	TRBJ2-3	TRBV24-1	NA	TGTGCCACCAGTGATCCGATCGGGACTAGCGGAACAGATACGCAGTATTTT	CATSDPIGTSGTDTQYF
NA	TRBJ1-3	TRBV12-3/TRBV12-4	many	TGTGCCAGCAGTTTTTTGCCTGGAAACACCATATATTTT	CASSFLPGNTIYF
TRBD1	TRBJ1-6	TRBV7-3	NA	TGTGCCAGCAGTTTGGACAGGGAGCGGGGATCACCCCTCCACTTT	CASSLDRERGSPLHF
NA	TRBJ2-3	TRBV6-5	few	TGTGCCAGCAGTTACTCGGGGATCTTCACAGATACGCAGTATTTT	CASSYSGIFTDTQYF
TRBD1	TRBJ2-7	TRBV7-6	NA	TGTGCCAGCAGCTCTCGGACAGGCTACGAGCAGTACTTC	CASSSRTGYEQYF
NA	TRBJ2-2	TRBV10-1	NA	TGCGCCAGCAAAAGGACGAACACCGGGGAGCTGTTTTTT	CASKRTNTGELFF
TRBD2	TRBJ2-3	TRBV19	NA	TGTGCCAGTAGTCTGGGACTAGCGGGAGTTACGCAGTATTTT	CASSLGLAGVTQYF
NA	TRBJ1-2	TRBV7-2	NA	TGTGCCAGCAGCTCCTCGAGGGACCAGGGAGGCTACACCTTC	CASSSSRDQGGYTF
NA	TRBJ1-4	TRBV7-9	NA	TGTGCCAGCAACCAACAGGGAACTAATGAAAAACTGTTTTTC	CASNQQGTNEKLFF
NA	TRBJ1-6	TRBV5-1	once	TGCGCCAGCAGCTTGCGGCCGTCGGATTCACCCCTCCACTTT	CASSLRPSDSPLHF
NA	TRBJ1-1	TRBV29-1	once	TGCAGCGTTCGATGGCAGGGTAAGGCTTTCTTT	CSVRWQGKAFF
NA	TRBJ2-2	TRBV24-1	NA	TGTGCCACCAGTGATTTGCTACCGACCGGGGAGCTGTTTTTT	CATSDLLPTGELFF